This is a list of T cell receptor beta chains from one sample in a study of T-cell reconstitution after alpha-beta-depleted transplantation in children. A single record per CDR3 protein comes from TCRdb applying MiXCR to the PCR reads. The sample includes about 310,000 distinct CDR3 sequences, around 25% seen only once; the top ten take about a tenth. The specimen was PBMCs, mostly from graft donor cells, collected 180 days after TCRalphabeta/CD19-depleted stem cell transplant. Receptor source: a male patient under 18 who had a stem cell transplant for acute lymphoblastic leukemia, so the T cells may come from the graft donor. Each CDR3 is given with its conserved first and last residue. Fields, in order: J gene, V gene, D gene, clone size, CDR3 protein, CDR3 DNA. D genes are given only for firm matches. The listing skips clone size in some rows; elsewhere it reads once, few, many or a size class.

j_gene: TRBJ2-7; v_gene: TRBV29-1; d_gene: TRBD1; abundance: .; CDR3aa: CSVGYRGTYEQYF; CDR3nt: TGCAGCGTTGGCTACAGGGGGACCTACGAGCAGTACTTC
j_gene: TRBJ2-1; v_gene: TRBV7-9; d_gene: .; abundance: .; CDR3aa: CASSLSPYNEQFF; CDR3nt: TGTGCCAGCAGCTTAAGTCCCTACAATGAGCAGTTCTTC
j_gene: TRBJ2-7; v_gene: TRBV10-3; d_gene: .; abundance: many; CDR3aa: CAISESFSPSYEQYF; CDR3nt: TGTGCCATCAGTGAGTCGTTCAGTCCTTCCTACGAGCAGTACTTC
j_gene: TRBJ2-2; v_gene: TRBV20-1; d_gene: .; abundance: .; CDR3aa: CSAAPGTFTGELFF; CDR3nt: TGCAGTGCAGCACCGGGAACCTTTACCGGGGAGCTGTTTTTT
j_gene: TRBJ2-7; v_gene: TRBV7-8; d_gene: .; abundance: .; CDR3aa: CASSLTRIGYHEQYF; CDR3nt: TGTGCCAGCAGCTTAACTCGCATAGGGTACCACGAGCAGTACTTC
j_gene: TRBJ2-7; v_gene: TRBV5-1; d_gene: TRBD1; abundance: few; CDR3aa: CASSRTGFSNEQYF; CDR3nt: TGCGCCAGCAGCCGGACAGGGTTTTCTAACGAGCAGTACTTC
j_gene: TRBJ2-7; v_gene: TRBV7-8; d_gene: .; abundance: .; CDR3aa: CASCYRASYEQYF; CDR3nt: TGTGCCAGTTGTTACAGGGCCTCCTACGAGCAGTACTTC
j_gene: TRBJ2-5; v_gene: TRBV9; d_gene: .; abundance: few; CDR3aa: CASSVGRWRGREETQYF; CDR3nt: TGTGCCAGCAGCGTAGGAAGATGGAGGGGGCGAGAAGAGACCCAGTACTTC
j_gene: TRBJ2-1; v_gene: TRBV14; d_gene: TRBD1; abundance: few; CDR3aa: CASSQDIGTDSYNEQFF; CDR3nt: TGTGCCAGCAGCCAAGATATCGGGACAGACTCCTACAATGAGCAGTTCTTC
j_gene: TRBJ2-7; v_gene: TRBV10-3; d_gene: .; abundance: many; CDR3aa: CAISAGTTYEQYF; CDR3nt: TGTGCCATCAGTGCTGGGACGACCTACGAGCAGTACTTC
j_gene: TRBJ2-6; v_gene: TRBV5-1; d_gene: .; abundance: .; CDR3aa: CASSFGDPGVLTF; CDR3nt: TGCGCCAGCAGCTTTGGAGACCCAGGCGTCCTGACTTTC
j_gene: TRBJ1-4; v_gene: TRBV27; d_gene: .; abundance: few; CDR3aa: CASSFRVGNEKLFF; CDR3nt: TGTGCCAGCAGTTTCAGGGTTGGTAATGAAAAACTGTTTTTT
j_gene: TRBJ1-4; v_gene: TRBV12-3/TRBV12-4; d_gene: TRBD1; abundance: few; CDR3aa: CASSHRGLEEKLFF; CDR3nt: TGTGCCAGCAGTCACAGGGGGCTGGAGGAAAAACTGTTTTTT
j_gene: TRBJ2-1; v_gene: TRBV7-9; d_gene: .; abundance: many; CDR3aa: CASSPHGTQFF; CDR3nt: TGTGCCAGCAGCCCCCATGGGACGCAGTTCTTC
j_gene: TRBJ2-5; v_gene: TRBV15; d_gene: .; abundance: .; CDR3aa: CATSTEQGRGETQYF; CDR3nt: TGTGCCACCAGCACCGAACAGGGCAGGGGAGAGACCCAGTACTTC
j_gene: TRBJ2-2; v_gene: TRBV5-5; d_gene: .; abundance: few; CDR3aa: CASMGPIARATGELFF; CDR3nt: TGTGCCAGCATGGGCCCGATAGCCCGGGCCACCGGGGAGCTGTTTTTT
j_gene: TRBJ2-1; v_gene: TRBV12-3/TRBV12-4; d_gene: TRBD2; abundance: few; CDR3aa: CASSPLAGGPYNEQFF; CDR3nt: TGTGCCAGCAGCCCACTAGCGGGAGGACCCTACAATGAGCAGTTCTTC
j_gene: TRBJ2-1; v_gene: TRBV6-1; d_gene: TRBD2; abundance: .; CDR3aa: CASRSGASSYNEQFF; CDR3nt: TGTGCCAGCAGGAGCGGGGCGAGCTCCTACAATGAGCAGTTCTTC
j_gene: TRBJ2-1; v_gene: TRBV9; d_gene: TRBD2; abundance: .; CDR3aa: CASSVGLAGPSSYNEQFF; CDR3nt: TGTGCCAGCAGCGTGGGACTAGCGGGGCCCAGCTCCTACAATGAGCAGTTCTTC
j_gene: TRBJ2-3; v_gene: TRBV7-3; d_gene: .; abundance: .; CDR3aa: CASSLRPSVKDTQYF; CDR3nt: TGTGCCAGCAGCTTAAGGCCTAGCGTTAAAGATACGCAGTATTTT
j_gene: TRBJ2-7; v_gene: TRBV13; d_gene: TRBD2; abundance: few; CDR3aa: CASSWNPSGRANAYEQYF; CDR3nt: TGTGCCAGCAGCTGGAATCCTAGCGGGAGGGCCAACGCCTACGAGCAGTACTTC
j_gene: TRBJ2-4; v_gene: TRBV7-2; d_gene: TRBD2; abundance: .; CDR3aa: CASSFPGTSDSKNIQYF; CDR3nt: TGTGCCAGCAGCTTCCCCGGGACTAGCGACTCCAAAAACATTCAGTACTTC
j_gene: TRBJ2-7; v_gene: TRBV5-1; d_gene: .; abundance: .; CDR3aa: CASSRARAFYEQYF; CDR3nt: TGCGCCAGCAGCCGGGCCAGGGCATTCTACGAGCAGTACTTC
j_gene: TRBJ1-5; v_gene: TRBV2; d_gene: TRBD1; abundance: .; CDR3aa: CASREQGVSNQPQHF; CDR3nt: TGTGCCAGCAGAGAACAGGGGGTGAGCAATCAGCCCCAGCATTTT
j_gene: TRBJ1-2; v_gene: TRBV7-9; d_gene: .; abundance: .; CDR3aa: CASSLIPIANYGYTF; CDR3nt: TGTGCCAGCAGCTTAATCCCCATAGCTAACTATGGCTACACCTTC
j_gene: TRBJ2-7; v_gene: TRBV5-1; d_gene: TRBD2; abundance: few; CDR3aa: CASSGPQREIRSEQYF; CDR3nt: TGCGCCAGCAGCGGCCCCCAGCGGGAGATAAGGAGCGAGCAGTACTTC
j_gene: TRBJ2-5; v_gene: TRBV7-9; d_gene: .; abundance: few; CDR3aa: CASSLTKYQETQYF; CDR3nt: TGTGCCAGCAGCTTAACCAAGTACCAAGAGACCCAGTACTTC
j_gene: TRBJ2-1; v_gene: TRBV2; d_gene: .; abundance: .; CDR3aa: CASIKPRDRGEPYNEQFF; CDR3nt: TGTGCCAGCATCAAACCAAGGGATAGGGGGGAACCCTACAATGAGCAGTTCTTC
j_gene: TRBJ2-7; v_gene: TRBV6-5; d_gene: .; abundance: .; CDR3aa: CASSQSGEQYF; CDR3nt: TGTGCCAGCAGCCAAAGCGGCGAGCAGTACTTC
j_gene: TRBJ2-2; v_gene: TRBV19; d_gene: TRBD1; abundance: once; CDR3aa: CASKGRTGGLGELFF; CDR3nt: TGTGCCAGTAAAGGCCGGACAGGGGGTTTGGGGGAGCTGTTTTTT
j_gene: TRBJ2-1; v_gene: TRBV5-1; d_gene: TRBD2; abundance: .; CDR3aa: CASSSQYSGTRGNEQFF; CDR3nt: TGCGCCAGCAGCTCCCAGTATTCCGGGACTAGAGGCAATGAGCAGTTCTTC
j_gene: TRBJ2-1; v_gene: TRBV7-6; d_gene: TRBD2; abundance: few; CDR3aa: CASSLAEGLAGGQSYNEQFF; CDR3nt: TGTGCCAGCAGCTTAGCAGAGGGACTAGCGGGAGGGCAATCCTACAATGAGCAGTTCTTC
j_gene: TRBJ1-2; v_gene: TRBV5-1; d_gene: .; abundance: .; CDR3aa: CASSLADGSYGYTF; CDR3nt: TGCGCCAGCAGCTTGGCCGACGGGAGCTATGGCTACACCTTC
j_gene: TRBJ2-5; v_gene: TRBV12-3/TRBV12-4; d_gene: TRBD2; abundance: many; CDR3aa: CASSPLLAGETQYF; CDR3nt: TGTGCCAGCAGCCCCTTACTAGCGGGAGAGACCCAGTACTTC
j_gene: TRBJ2-7; v_gene: TRBV27; d_gene: .; abundance: few; CDR3aa: CASSLSGQGNEQYF; CDR3nt: TGTGCCAGCAGTTTATCCGGCCAGGGAAACGAGCAGTACTTC